The TCR beta chain under discussion was sequenced for a study of cytomegalovirus exposure and HLA in healthy donors (dated by TCRdb to 2016 to 2017). Some background on the complete study: According to an earlier analysis of around 600 of the donors, about 190 million T cells yielded 117 million unique TCR beta sequences and about 300 Gb of sequence data. Of the roughly 390 genotyped donors, approximately 82% fell in the genetic ancestry cluster associated with self-reported Caucasian donors. All discovery cohort repertoires had been generated using a single sequencing platform. A separate validation cohort of about 110 different subjects was used in addition to the approximately 700-subject first cohort. The number of typed donors differed by locus: about 620-640 for A, B, C, DRB1 and DQB1; approximately 540 for DQA1; 606 for DPA1; and 400 to 480 for DPB1. Donor age, sex, ethnicity and CMV serostatus were compiled together with the repertoire data. HLA typing included class I and class II loci at four-digit resolution. Using immunosequencing, the study profiled T cell repertoires from fewer than 700 subjects and related those repertoires to cytomegalovirus serostatus. To decide whether each TCR beta V gene segment behaved as functional or pseudogenic, an earlier analysis of some 600 of the donors relied on high-throughput TCR beta sequencing. High-throughput TCR immunosequencing, statistical association of individual TCRs with disease status, and machine learning were combined to predict cytomegalovirus infection status. Roughly 300 gigabases of sequencing data and roughly 81 million unique TCR sequences made up an early release that covered approximately 700 HLA-typed donors. On average, around 240,000 unique TCR beta nucleotide sequences were sequenced per donor among several hundred genotyped donors of the cohort, with 15% to 20% of those sequences being non-productive. The study aimed to test whether signatures of past pathogen exposure could be identified by cataloging public T cell receptors. Rather than using new phenotypic data, the later analysis identified candidate immune exposures from TCR beta sequences and from how often those sequences occurred across donors. Roughly 5 DR-DQ haplotypes were handled as single units for association and clustering, since linkage in the cohort was strong. To study patterns of TCR occurrence, a later analysis re-analyzed previously published TCR beta repertoires from 550 to 800 donors and added high-resolution HLA genotyping. In a later genetic analysis, genome-wide SNP genotypes for 398 of the 666 donors were used, and that subset was treated as a discovery cohort.

The cohort was made up of roughly 670 healthy bone marrow donors. At the time of sampling, every cohort member was nominally healthy, though immune exposures that went unrecorded were likely present. The donor was CMV seronegative and belonged to the group of 352 seronegative cohort members. A peripheral blood sample was collected from each donor, and TCR beta sequencing was performed on peripheral blood mononuclear cells. Genomic DNA extraction from the blood cell samples was performed with the Qiagen DNeasy Blood Extraction Kit. Regarding this clone: Its antigen remains undetermined. Base qualities are not recorded, but no much larger clone differs from it by a single base.

The junction carries 13 bases between V and J, which are trimmed by 0 bases and 11 bases respectively. The CDR3 measures 12 amino acids from cysteine to phenylalanine. Only the CDR3 part of the read is kept: 36 bases, read in frame from the first base. The germline V gene gives CDR1 as SQVTM and CDR2 as ANQGSEA. Library preparation used the immunoSEQ multiplex PCR assay. For the multiplex PCR, a mixture combining 60 forward primers for TCR Vbeta segments and 13 reverse primers for TCR Jbeta segments was used. The CDR3 region of rearranged TCR beta genes was amplified from genomic DNA by a multiplex PCR assay. On the Illumina HiSeq System, the amplified TCR beta libraries were sequenced as 87-base-pair reads. As for the original processing: A later analysis counted tens of millions of unique TCR beta chains across the 600 to 850 repertoires, and approximately 11 million of these chains were shared by at least two donors. Raw reads were error-corrected and collapsed into unique sequences by a nearest-neighbor algorithm in which closely related sequences were merged to remove PCR and sequencing errors. V, D and J gene segments were assigned by aligning CDR3 sequences to IMGT reference sequences. For a sequence to be retained, at least a six-nucleotide match to both a V gene segment and a J gene segment was required. A rearrangement counted as productive if the CDR3 had no stop codons and remained in frame with V and J, and every other rearrangement counted as non-productive. Following IMGT convention, CDR3 was defined as the stretch from the second conserved V-encoded cysteine up to the conserved J-encoded phenylalanine. Sequences without an unambiguous match to a single V gene segment were excluded from the earlier analysis of about 640 of the donors. In an earlier analysis of approximately 590 of the donors, a V segment was called functional when productive rearrangements were above 56.7%, and segregating when the standard deviation between donors exceeded 5%. A statistical classification framework was built for diagnosing cytomegalovirus status from the catalog of TCR beta chain sequences. V and J gene assignment, in a later analysis, came from comparing TCR nucleotide sequences with IMGT/GENE-DB human TR gene sequences. A later analysis assigned CDR3 sequences and most-parsimonious VDJ recombination scenarios with the TCRdist pipeline. In a later analysis, every TCR beta chain was defined by the combination of its CDR3 amino acid sequence and its V-gene family, and reads without a unique V-gene family were dropped. To address suspected cross-contamination and a sequencing artifact, a later analysis removed approximately 600 highly shared, low-generation-probability nucleotide sequences. In a later analysis, a clonal expansion index for each public chain was calculated from normalized within-repertoire ranks of inferred template counts. In a later analysis, generation probabilities were computed with a VDJ recombination model fitted to out-of-frame rearrangements, and the resulting probabilities were checked against IGoR. In a later analysis, hypergeometric tests were used to score TCR-TCR, TCR-HLA and TCR-CMV co-occurrence, with a repertoire-size bias correction applied to TCR pairs. A later analysis estimated false discovery rates by permuting HLA or CMV assignments 20 times. A later analysis grouped co-occurring TCRs with DBSCAN, adding TCRdist sequence similarity when clustering within HLA-allele-positive subsets. Co-occurrence clustering excluded repertoires with fewer than 30,000 or more than 120,000 public chains, plus five with anomalous nucleotide sharing. Not all clones reach the TCRdb copy of this immuneACCESS table, which keeps in-frame sequences only. Checked studies attribute under half of the gap to unresolved V genes and leave the rest unexplained. For V, J and clone size, that table is used; D and trimming come from the DNA. The sample data list 80,000 to 90,000 clones, and approximately 82% of these were observed just once. The biggest ten clones account for roughly 2% of the sample.

General study outcomes and caveats: In a later genetic analysis, a missense DCLRE1C variant was associated with V-gene and J-gene trimming of TCR beta chains, and the association was replicated in an independent cohort. Linkage disequilibrium might explain the correlated functional status among segregating V segments, but an unknown experimental factor could not be excluded. According to a later analysis, parvovirus B19, influenza, CMV and Epstein-Barr virus appeared linked to several top co-occurrence clusters. CMV serostatus was the only immune exposure information available for the cohort. Because HLA typing was unavailable for some donors at each locus, only the typed subset was used in association tests. Sequencing depth was assumed to be roughly uniform across donors in the presence/absence analyses, though that assumption may not hold. Most TCR sequences were seen in very few donors, while some public TCRs were found in many individuals. When HLA alleles, especially DR and DQ, strongly co-occurred, attributing TCR associations to individual alleles was difficult. The study listed approximately 160 TCR beta chains as associated with cytomegalovirus. Some IMGT-functional V segments, including TRBV6-2 and TRBV6-3, could not be told apart with the 87-base-pair reads, so those segments were excluded. According to a later analysis, most CMV-associated TCR beta chains appeared to be HLA-restricted, and the HLA associations seemed to be driven largely by CMV exposure. In a later analysis, TCR association rates were found to vary across HLA loci, with the most associated TCRs seen for DRB1 alleles and the fewest for HLA-C alleles. A later genetic analysis reported fewer N-insertions in productive TCRs among donors in an Asian-associated ancestry cluster than the approximately 670-donor mean. A few of the identified cytomegalovirus-associated TCR beta chains were confirmed in vitro to be specific for cytomegalovirus antigens. In both the original and validation cohorts, the classifier was reported to diagnose cytomegalovirus status with high specificity and sensitivity. In this cohort, only TCR beta chains were sequenced, and detectable features were limited by the absence of alpha or paired-chain data. Specific HLA alleles were associated with roughly 16,000 TCR beta sequences at a false discovery rate of 0.05 in a later analysis. A further reported finding was that TCR beta sequences accurately predicted the HLA-A and HLA-B alleles for most subjects in the first cohort. Because counts were too low, more than 15 rarely observed V segments, including chromosome 9 orphons, were left out of the earlier analysis of about 620 of the donors. It was suggested by the authors that the approach could potentially be generalized to other disease states and immunological phenotypes. A cluster of highly shared sequence variants was judged likely to represent a technical artifact of the sequencing pipeline. In a later analysis, HLA-associated TCR beta chains showed more clonal expansion and lower generation probabilities than non-associated chains that were equally common. Broadly in line with IMGT annotations, most TCR beta V segments showed up in productive rearrangements about 87% or about 30% of the time in an earlier analysis of a few hundred of the donors.

The chain was built from TRBV29-1 and TRBJ1-1; the best D guess is TRBD1, with 6 bases matching. The sample consisted of PBMCs. This receptor was identified in a man aged 35-49 years in good health and CMV-seronegative. The nucleotide sequence reads TGCAGCGTTGAAGATGGGGGCGGGAGGGCTTTCTTT. Protein translation: CSVEDGGGRAFF.